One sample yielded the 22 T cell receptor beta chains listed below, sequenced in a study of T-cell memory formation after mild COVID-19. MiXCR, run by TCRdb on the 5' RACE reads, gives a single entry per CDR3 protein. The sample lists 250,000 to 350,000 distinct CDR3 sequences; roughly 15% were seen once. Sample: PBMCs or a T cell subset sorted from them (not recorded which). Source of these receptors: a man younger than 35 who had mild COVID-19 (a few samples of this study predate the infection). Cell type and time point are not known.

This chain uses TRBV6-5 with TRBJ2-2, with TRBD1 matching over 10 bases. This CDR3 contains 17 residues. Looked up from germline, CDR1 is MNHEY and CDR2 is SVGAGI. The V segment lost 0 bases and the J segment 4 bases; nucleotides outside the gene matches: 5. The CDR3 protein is CASSYSGTGEGTGELFF. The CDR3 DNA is TGTGCCAGCAGTTACTCTGGGACAGGGGAGGGCACCGGGGAGCTGTTTTTT.

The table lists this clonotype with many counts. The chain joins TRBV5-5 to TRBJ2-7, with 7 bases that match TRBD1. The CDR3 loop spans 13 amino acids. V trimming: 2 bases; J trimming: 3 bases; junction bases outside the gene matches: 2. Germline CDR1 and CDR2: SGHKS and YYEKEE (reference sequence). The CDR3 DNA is TGTGCCAGCAGCTTAGGACAGGTCTACGAGCAGTACTTC. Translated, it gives CASSLGQVYEQYF.

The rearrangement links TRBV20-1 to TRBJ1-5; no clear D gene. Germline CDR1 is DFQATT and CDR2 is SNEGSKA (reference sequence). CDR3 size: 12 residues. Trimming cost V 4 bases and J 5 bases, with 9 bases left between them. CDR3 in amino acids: CSAKVSDQPQHF. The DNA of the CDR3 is TGCAGTGCTAAAGTCAGCGATCAGCCCCAGCATTTT.

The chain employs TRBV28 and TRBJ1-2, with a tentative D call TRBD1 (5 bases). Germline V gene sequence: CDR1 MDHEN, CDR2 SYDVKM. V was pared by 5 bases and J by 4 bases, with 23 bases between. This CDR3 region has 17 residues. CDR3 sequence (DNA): TGTGCCAGCAGTACCCCCGGCCAGGGTTCTCTTGGCTATGGCTACACCTTC. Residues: CASSTPGQGSLGYGYTF.

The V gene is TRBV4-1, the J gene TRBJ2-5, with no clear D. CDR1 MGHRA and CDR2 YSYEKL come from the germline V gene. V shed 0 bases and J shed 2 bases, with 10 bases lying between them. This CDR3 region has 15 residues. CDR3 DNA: TGCGCCAGCAGCCAAGATTCCGGTGAGCAAGAGACCCAGTACTTC. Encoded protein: CASSQDSGEQETQYF.

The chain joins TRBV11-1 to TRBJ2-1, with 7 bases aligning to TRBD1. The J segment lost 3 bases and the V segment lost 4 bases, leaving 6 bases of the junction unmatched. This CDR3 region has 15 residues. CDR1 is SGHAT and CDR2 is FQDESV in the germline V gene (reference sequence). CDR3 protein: CASSYFGTVYNEQFF. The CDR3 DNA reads TGTGCCAGCAGCTATTTCGGGACAGTCTACAATGAGCAGTTCTTC.

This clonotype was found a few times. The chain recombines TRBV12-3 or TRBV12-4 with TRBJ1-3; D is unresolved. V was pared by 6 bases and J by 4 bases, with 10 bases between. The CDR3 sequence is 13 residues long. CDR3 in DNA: TGTGCCAGCAGCAGAAACCTGGGAAACACCATATATTTT. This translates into CASSRNLGNTIYF.

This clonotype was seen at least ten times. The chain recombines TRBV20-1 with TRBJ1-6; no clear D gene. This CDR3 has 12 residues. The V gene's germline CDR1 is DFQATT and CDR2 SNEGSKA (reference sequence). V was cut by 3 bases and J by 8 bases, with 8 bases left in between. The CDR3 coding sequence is TGCAGTGCTAGCACCAGGTATTCACCCCTCCACTTT. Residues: CSASTRYSPLHF.

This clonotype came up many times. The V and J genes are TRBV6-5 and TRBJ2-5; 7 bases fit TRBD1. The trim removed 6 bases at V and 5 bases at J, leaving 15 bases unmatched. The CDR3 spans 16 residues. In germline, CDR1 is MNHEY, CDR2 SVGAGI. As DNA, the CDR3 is TGTGCCAGCAGGCCTGTTCGAACAGGGGATTATGAGACCCAGTACTTC. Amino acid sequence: CASRPVRTGDYETQYF.

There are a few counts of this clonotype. This chain's CDR3 is CASSYSKQPTDTQYF. CDR3 in DNA: TGTGCCAGCAGTTACTCGAAACAGCCCACAGATACGCAGTATTTT. This chain joins TRBV6-2 or TRBV6-3 and TRBJ2-3, with no clear D. The germline V and J ends were trimmed by 0 bases and 2 bases, with 9 bases remaining between them. This CDR3 has 15 amino acids. Germline lookup yields CDR1 MNHEY and CDR2 SVGEGT.

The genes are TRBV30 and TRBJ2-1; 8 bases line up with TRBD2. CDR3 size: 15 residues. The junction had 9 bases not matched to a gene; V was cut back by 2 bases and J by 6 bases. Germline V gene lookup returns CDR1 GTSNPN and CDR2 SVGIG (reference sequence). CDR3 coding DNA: TGTGCCTGGAGTCGGAGCGGGGGTCCCCTCAATGAGCAGTTCTTC. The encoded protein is CAWSRSGGPLNEQFF.

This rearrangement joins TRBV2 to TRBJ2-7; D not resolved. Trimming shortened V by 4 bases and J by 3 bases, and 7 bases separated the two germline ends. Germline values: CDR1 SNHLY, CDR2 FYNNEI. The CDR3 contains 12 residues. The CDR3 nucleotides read TGTGCCAGCAGTGTTGAGCTCTACGAGCAGTACTTC. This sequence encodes CASSVELYEQYF.

The CDR3 protein is CASSSWARGGDTGELFF. CDR3 bases: TGCGCCAGCAGCTCGTGGGCGCGGGGAGGGGACACCGGGGAGCTGTTTTTT. The chain combines TRBV5-1 with TRBJ2-2; 7 nucleotides line up with TRBD2. The CDR3 extends over 17 amino acids. The trim removed 3 bases at V and 3 bases at J, leaving 11 bases unmatched. The germline gives CDR1 SGHRS, CDR2 YFSETQ.

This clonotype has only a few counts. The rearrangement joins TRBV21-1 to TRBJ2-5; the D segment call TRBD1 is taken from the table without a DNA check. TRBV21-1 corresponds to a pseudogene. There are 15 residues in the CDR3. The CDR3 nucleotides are TGTGCCAGCAGCAAAGTGTCCAGCCCCCAAGAGACCCAGTACTTC. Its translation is CASSKVSSPQETQYF.

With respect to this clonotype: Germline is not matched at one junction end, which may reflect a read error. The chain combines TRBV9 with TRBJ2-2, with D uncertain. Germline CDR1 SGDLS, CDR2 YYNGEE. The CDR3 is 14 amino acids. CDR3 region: CASSVGTNTVELFF. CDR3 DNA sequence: TGTGCCAGCAGCGTAGGCACCAACACCGTGGAGCTGTTTTTT.

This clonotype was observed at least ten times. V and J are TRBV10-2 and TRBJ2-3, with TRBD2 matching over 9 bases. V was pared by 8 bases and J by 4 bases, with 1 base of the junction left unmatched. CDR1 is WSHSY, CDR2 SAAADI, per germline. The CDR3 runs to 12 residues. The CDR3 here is CASSSGADTQYF. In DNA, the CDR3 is TGCGCCAGCTCTAGCGGGGCAGATACGCAGTATTTT.

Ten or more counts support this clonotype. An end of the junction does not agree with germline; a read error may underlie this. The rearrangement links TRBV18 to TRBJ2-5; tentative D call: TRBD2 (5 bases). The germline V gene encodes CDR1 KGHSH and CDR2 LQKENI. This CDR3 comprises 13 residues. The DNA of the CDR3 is TGCGCCAGCAGCCCGGGGTCCCAAGAGACCCAGTACTTC. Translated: CASSPGSQETQYF.

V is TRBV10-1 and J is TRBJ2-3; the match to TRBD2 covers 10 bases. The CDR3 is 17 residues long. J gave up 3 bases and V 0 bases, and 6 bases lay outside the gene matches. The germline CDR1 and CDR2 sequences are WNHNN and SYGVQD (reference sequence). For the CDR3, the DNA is TGCGCCAGCAGTGAGTCTCGGGGTAGCGGGGGGACAGATACGCAGTATTTT. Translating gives CASSESRGSGGTDTQYF.

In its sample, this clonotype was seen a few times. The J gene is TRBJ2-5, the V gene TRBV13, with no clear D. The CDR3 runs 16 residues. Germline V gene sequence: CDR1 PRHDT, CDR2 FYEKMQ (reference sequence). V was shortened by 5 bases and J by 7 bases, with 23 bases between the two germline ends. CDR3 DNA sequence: TGTGCCAGCAGCCCGACGCTGGACCCCTATCCCGGGACCCAGTACTTC. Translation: CASSPTLDPYPGTQYF.

CDR3 loop: CASSQTSSSEQFF. The CDR3 coding sequence is TGTGCCAGCAGCCAGACTAGTTCTAGTGAGCAGTTCTTC. J is TRBJ2-1 and V is TRBV7-2, with TRBD2 as a possible D gene (6 bases). Germline lookup yields CDR1 SGHTA and CDR2 FQGNSA. The V gene lost 5 bases and the J gene lost 9 bases, with 14 bases spanning the gap. The CDR3 is 13 residues long.

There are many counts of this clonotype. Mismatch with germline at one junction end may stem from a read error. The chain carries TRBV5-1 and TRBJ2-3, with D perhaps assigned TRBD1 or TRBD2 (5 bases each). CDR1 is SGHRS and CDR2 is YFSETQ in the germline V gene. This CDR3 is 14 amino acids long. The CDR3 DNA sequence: TGCGCCAGCAGATTGGCAGGGAGAGTGGATACGCAGTATTTT. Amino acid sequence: CASRLAGRVDTQYF.

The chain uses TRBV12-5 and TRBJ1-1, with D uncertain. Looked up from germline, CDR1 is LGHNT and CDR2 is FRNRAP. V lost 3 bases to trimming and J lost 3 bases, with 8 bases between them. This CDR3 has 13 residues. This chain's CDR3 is CASGLEWDTEAFF. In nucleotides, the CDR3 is TGTGCTAGTGGTTTAGAGTGGGACACTGAAGCTTTCTTT.